Below, 7 T cell receptor beta chains from the same sample are listed, as sequenced in a study of blood T cell repertoires in COVID-19. Sequenced by immunoSEQ multiplex PCR; TCRdb stores in-frame clones only, minus some. Of roughly 350,000 clones listed, roughly 89% are singletons. The sequencing sample was made of peripheral blood. All receptors come from a woman under 30 who had recovered from COVID-19.

CDR3 in DNA: TGTGCCAGCAGTCCCTACAATGGACTAGCGGGATCGAACACCGGGGAGCTGTTTTTT. Its protein is CASSPYNGLAGSNTGELFF. J is TRBJ2-2 and V is TRBV6-2 or TRBV6-3; 12 nucleotides agree with TRBD2. Per germline, CDR1 MNHEY and CDR2 SVGEGT. The CDR3 runs 19 residues. V was clipped by 5 bases and J by 0 bases; unmatched bases: 10.

The gene calls are TRBV11-2 and TRBJ2-1; TRBD1 matches at 10 bases. The CDR3 is made up of 16 amino acids. In germline, CDR1 is SGHAT, CDR2 FQNNGV. Trimming removed 6 bases from V and 3 bases from J; junction bases left unmatched: 8. The CDR3 sequence: CASRSWRDRGYNEQFF. CDR3 coding DNA: TGTGCCAGCAGATCATGGAGGGACAGGGGCTACAATGAGCAGTTCTTC.

The chain joins TRBV9 to TRBJ2-2; 10 positions agree with TRBD1. The CDR3 is 14 amino acids. With 3 bases clipped from V and 4 bases from J, the junction kept 0 bases outside the gene matches. Germline-derived CDR1 and CDR2 are SGDLS and YYNGEE. The chain's CDR3 is CASSGQGATGELFF. In DNA, the CDR3 is TGTGCCAGCAGCGGACAGGGGGCCACCGGGGAGCTGTTTTTT.

This chain joins TRBV6-2 or TRBV6-3 and TRBJ2-2; TRBD2 agrees at 10 bases. The CDR3 covers 15 residues. With 2 bases clipped from V and 7 bases from J, the junction kept 4 bases outside the gene matches. Looked up from germline, CDR1 is MNHEY and CDR2 is SVGEGT. CDR3 amino acids: CASSYGSGRIGELFF. CDR3 DNA: TGTGCCAGCAGTTACGGTAGCGGGAGGATCGGGGAGCTGTTTTTT.

This rearrangement joins TRBV7-9 to TRBJ1-3; D remains ambiguous. CDR1 is SEHNR and CDR2 is FQNEAQ in the germline V gene (reference sequence). V was clipped by 4 bases and J by 3 bases, with 10 bases between them. This CDR3 contains 14 residues. The CDR3 region is CASSSSGFGNTIYF. CDR3 bases: TGTGCCAGCAGCTCCTCGGGGTTTGGAAACACCATATATTTT.

The V and J genes are TRBV4-3 and TRBJ1-5, with 7 nucleotides matching TRBD1. The germline V gene encodes CDR1 LGHNA and CDR2 YSLEER. The CDR3 contains 16 residues. Losses at the gene ends were 3 bases for V and 7 bases for J; bases not matched to a gene: 12. This CDR3 is CASSQTLDRVGQPQHF. The CDR3 DNA follows: TGCGCCAGCAGCCAGACACTAGACAGGGTAGGGCAGCCCCAGCATTTT.

The rearrangement uses TRBV5-4 and TRBJ1-2; 7 nucleotides match TRBD1. The CDR3 length is 14 residues. With V trimmed by 5 bases and J by 1 base, 5 bases remained unmatched. Germline V gives CDR1 SGHNT, CDR2 YYREEE (reference sequence). Written as DNA, the CDR3 is TGTGCCAGCAGGGAGACAGGGTATAACTATGGCTACACCTTC. As protein: CASRETGYNYGYTF.